A single sample is the source of the 8 T cell receptor beta chains below, sequenced in a study of CD8 T cells in Susac syndrome. Reverse transcription used about 0.45 to 1 ug RNA and random hexamers. TCRdb independently ran MiXCR on the immunoSEQ multiplex PCR reads; one entry per CDR3 protein. Seen here are approximately 22,000 distinct CDR3 sequences, approximately 93% observed once, and the top ten hold about 0.27%. Input material: CD8+ T cells from PBMCs. The source is a human donor in good health.

The chain joins TRBV7-2 to TRBJ1-2; D not certain. The V gene lost 5 bases and the J gene lost 1 base, with 20 bases spanning the gap. Germline values: CDR1 SGHTA, CDR2 FQGNSA. The CDR3 totals 17 residues. The CDR3 spells CASSLSGPGYSNYGYTF. CDR3 nucleotide sequence: TGTGCCAGCAGCCTCTCCGGCCCGGGGTACAGTAACTATGGCTACACCTTC.

This chain links TRBV20-1 with TRBJ1-1; D not certain. The CDR3 covers 12 residues. V was pared by 6 bases and J by 8 bases, with 16 bases between. CDR1 and CDR2 from the germline V gene are DFQATT and SNEGSKA (reference sequence). CDR3 DNA sequence: TGCAGTGCCCAGATCGGGGAACTGGAAGCTTTCTTT. Encoded protein: CSAQIGELEAFF.

The rearrangement joins TRBV27 to TRBJ2-3; unclear D gene. With 2 bases removed from V and 5 bases from J, the gap between germline ends came to 2 bases. The CDR3 consists of 11 residues. Germline CDR1 reads MNHEY; CDR2 reads SMNVEV (reference sequence). This CDR3 reads CASSLGDTQYF. The CDR3 nucleotides read TGTGCCAGCAGTTTAGGAGATACGCAGTATTTT.

The chain is built from TRBV2 and TRBJ2-2; 10 bases align to TRBD1. V lost 5 bases, J lost 3 bases, and 6 bases stayed unmatched. The germline CDR1 and CDR2 sequences are SNHLY and FYNNEI. The CDR3 totals 16 residues. The CDR3 DNA sequence: TGTGCCAGCAGTTTGGGACAGGGGCGGTACACCGGGGAGCTGTTTTTT. Amino acid sequence: CASSLGQGRYTGELFF.

The chain employs TRBV11-2 and TRBJ2-1, with 9 bases that match TRBD1. Germline V gives CDR1 SGHAT, CDR2 FQNNGV. V lost 3 bases, J lost 1 base, and 7 bases stayed unmatched. This CDR3 spans 17 amino acids. The CDR3 loop reads CASSLGQGGWSYNEQFF. The CDR3 coding sequence is TGTGCCAGCAGCTTGGGACAGGGAGGGTGGTCCTACAATGAGCAGTTCTTC.

Only a few counts were recorded for this clonotype. V usage is TRBV20-1 and J usage is TRBJ2-7; D is undetermined. Per the germline V gene, CDR1 is DFQATT and CDR2 is SNEGSKA (reference sequence). CDR3 length: 14 residues. The V and J ends lost 1 base and 7 bases respectively, with 17 bases between them. The DNA of the CDR3 is TGCAGTGCTAGAGTTCCCACGGCCCCGAGAGAGCAGTACTTC. Translating gives CSARVPTAPREQYF.

This clonotype has just a few counts. V gene TRBV7-6 combines with J gene TRBJ2-7; 9 nucleotides match TRBD1. Looked up from germline, CDR1 is SGHVS and CDR2 is FNYEAQ. The CDR3 covers 15 residues. With 6 bases clipped from V and 3 bases from J, the junction kept 9 bases outside the gene matches. DNA for the CDR3: TGTGCCAGCAGTTCTGGACAGGGGCGGTTCTACGAGCAGTACTTC. This encodes CASSSGQGRFYEQYF.

V usage is TRBV5-1 and J usage is TRBJ1-2; D might be TRBD1 (5 bases). Germline values: CDR1 SGHRS, CDR2 YFSETQ. This CDR3 has 14 residues. V lost 0 bases and J 2 bases, leaving 8 bases between the germline ends. The CDR3 bases are TGCGCCAGCAGCTTGGGTAGGGGAAACTATGGCTACACCTTC. Translation gives CASSLGRGNYGYTF.